The rows below give T cell receptor beta chains drawn from one sample of a study of Graves' ophthalmopathy and Graves' hyperthyroidism. TCRdb analysed the multiplex PCR reads with MiXCR anew, one entry per CDR3 protein. The top ten clones hold 9.8% of a sample with fewer than 600,000 distinct CDR3 sequences, approximately 15% of them seen once. The sequenced sample consisted of blood. The receptors were gathered from a woman between 25 and 40 years old with Graves' ophthalmopathy. CDR3s include the opening cysteine and the closing phenylalanine or tryptophan. The D gene is left open where the match is weak. Size values are once, few and many counts, or a class for expanded clones, and some rows have none.

NA	14	TRBV2	TRBJ1-3	many	TGTGCCAGCAGTGCCAGAGTCTCTGGAAACACCATATATTTT	CASSARVSGNTIYF
NA	11	TRBV7-8	TRBJ2-7	few	TGTACCAGCAGATTTAACTACGAGCAGTACTTC	CTSRFNYEQYF
NA	13	TRBV30	TRBJ1-1	NA	TGTGCCTGGTCGGGACTGAGGAACACTGAAGCTTTCTTT	CAWSGLRNTEAFF
NA	14	TRBV12-3/TRBV12-4	TRBJ1-2	NA	TGTGCCAGCAGTTTACAGTCATCTAACTATGGCTACACCTTC	CASSLQSSNYGYTF
NA	16	TRBV6-5	TRBJ2-5	many	TGTGCCAGCAGTTCGAGCCTAGGGAATGGGCAAGAGACCCAGTACTTC	CASSSSLGNGQETQYF
NA	12	TRBV12-3/TRBV12-4	TRBJ2-2	many	TGTGCCAGCACCCGGGTGGGCGGGGAGCTGTTTTTT	CASTRVGGELFF
TRBD1	15	TRBV4-1	TRBJ1-6	many	TGCGCCAGCAGCCAACAGGGACAGGGGGGTTCACCCCTCCACTTT	CASSQQGQGGSPLHF
TRBD1	13	TRBV6-5	TRBJ2-5	many	TGTGCCAGCAGTTACGGACAGGCGCAGGCCCAGTACTTC	CASSYGQAQAQYF
TRBD1	15	TRBV28	TRBJ1-6	once	TGTGCCAGCAGTGGAATAACAGGGGTCGTCTCACCCCTCAACTTT	CASSGITGVVSPLNF
TRBD1	11	TRBV30	TRBJ1-1	NA	TGTGCGGTAGACAGGGCACCAACGGCTTTCTTT	CAVDRAPTAFF
TRBD2	16	TRBV28	TRBJ2-2	many	TGTGCCAGCAGTCCAAGCGGGAGGGAGGACACCGGGGAGCTGTTTTTT	CASSPSGREDTGELFF
NA	16	TRBV5-1	TRBJ2-5	NA	TGCGCCAGCTGCGAGTTACCGGGACGAACTCAAGAGACCCAGTACTTC	CASCELPGRTQETQYF
TRBD2	14	TRBV7-8	TRBJ2-7	many	TGTGCCAGCAGCTTGAGCGGGAGTGGTATCGAGCAGTACTTC	CASSLSGSGIEQYF
TRBD1	14	TRBV20-1	TRBJ1-3	NA	TGCAGTGCTAGACGCCGGGACAGCGGAAACACCATATATTTT	CSARRRDSGNTIYF
TRBD1	15	TRBV20-1	TRBJ2-7	many	TGCAGTGCTAGACCCGGACAGGGGGCATCCTACGAGCAGTACTTC	CSARPGQGASYEQYF
NA	13	TRBV6-1	TRBJ1-1	NA	TGTGCCAGCCATCAACCTCAGAACACTGAAGCTTTCTTT	CASHQPQNTEAFF
NA	12	TRBV7-9	TRBJ1-1	many	TGTGCCAGCAGCTGGGAAGGCACTGAAGCTTTCTTT	CASSWEGTEAFF